This T cell receptor (beta chain) derives from a study of T-cell memory formation after mild COVID-19. Study as a whole: TCR clusters were mostly confined to one donor each. Study-wide findings and caveats: Clones that shrank (day 15 to 85) were balanced CD4/CD8, whereas later expanders leaned CD4+. Some clones that responded turned up in pre-infection memory, which suggests that cross-reactive memory joined in. CM and EM subsets held most contracting CD4+ clones; EMRA held CD8+ ones.

TCRdb re-derived calls from the 5' RACE reads in MiXCR, one entry per CDR3 protein. The data show about 250,000 distinct CDR3 sequences, less than 20% seen once. Details on this clonotype: Its antigen is not known.

The V end lost 5 bases, the J end lost 7 bases, and 11 bases lay between the germline ends. CDR3 length equals 12 residues. CDR1 SGHTA and CDR2 FQGNSA come from the germline V gene. The V and J genes are TRBV7-2 and TRBJ2-5; D gene unclear. This TCR came from an adult woman who had mild COVID-19 (a few samples of this study predate the infection). Cell type and time point are not known. What was sequenced was PBMCs or a T cell subset sorted from them (not recorded which). This CDR3 is CASSISRRTQYF. The CDR3 DNA reads TGTGCCAGCAGCATAAGTAGGAGGACCCAGTACTTC.